Presented here are 22 T cell receptor beta chains from one specimen sequenced in a study of cytomegalovirus exposure and HLA in healthy donors. Researchers ran the PCR with 60 Vbeta and 13 Jbeta primers. TCRdb's table, derived via immunoSEQ multiplex PCR, lists solely in-frame clones and lacks some. Its clone listing holds 150,000 to 200,000 clones. Sequenced input: PBMCs. Receptors originate from a boy under 18 in good health and CMV-seronegative.

The chain combines TRBV6-1 with TRBJ1-6, with D unresolved. V was cut by 5 bases and J by 7 bases, with 12 bases left in between. Germline V gives CDR1 MNHNS, CDR2 SASEGT. The CDR3 has 14 residues. The DNA of the CDR3 is TGTGCCAGCAGTTCTAGCGGCAAAAATTCACCCCTCCACTTT. This codes for CASSSSGKNSPLHF.

The V gene is TRBV27, the J gene TRBJ2-5; tentatively, D is TRBD2 (5 bases). The CDR3 covers 13 residues. Germline V CDR1 and CDR2: MNHEY, SMNVEV (reference sequence). Deletions cut 6 bases from V and 5 bases from J, with 13 bases between. The CDR3 here is CASSHGLGETQYF. The CDR3 DNA follows: TGTGCCAGCAGCCATGGACTGGGGGAGACCCAGTACTTC.

The rearrangement uses TRBV27 and TRBJ2-6; D is undetermined. CDR3 length: 15 amino acids. V was shortened by 3 bases and J by 0 bases, with 6 bases between the two germline ends. CDR1 is MNHEY and CDR2 is SMNVEV in the germline V gene (reference sequence). In DNA form, the CDR3 reads TGTGCCAGCAGTTTGGGCAGCTCTGGGGCCAACGTCCTGACTTTC. The encoded protein is CASSLGSSGANVLTF.

The V gene is TRBV2, the J gene TRBJ1-2; TRBD1 matches at 8 bases. Germline V lookup: CDR1 SNHLY, CDR2 FYNNEI. The CDR3 extends over 13 amino acids. After removal of 9 bases from V and 1 base from J, the junction contained 4 bases not matched to a gene. CDR3: CASRQGINYGYTF. The CDR3 DNA is TGTGCCAGTCGACAGGGGATTAACTATGGCTACACCTTC.

The chain has TRBV7-9 and TRBJ1-1, with 9 bases that match TRBD1. CDR3 length: 15 residues. V shed 5 bases, J shed 4 bases, and the junction held 8 bases outside the gene matches. CDR1 SEHNR and CDR2 FQNEAQ come from the germline V gene (reference sequence). This CDR3 reads CASSPRTGDGTEAFF. CDR3 sequence (DNA): TGTGCCAGCAGCCCTCGGACAGGGGACGGCACTGAAGCTTTCTTT.

The chain links TRBV7-8 to TRBJ1-2, with D possibly being TRBD1 (5 bases). The CDR3 extends over 14 amino acids. The germline V and J ends were trimmed by 3 bases and 7 bases, with 15 bases remaining between them. Germline loops: CDR1 SGHVS, CDR2 FQNEAQ. DNA of the CDR3: TGTGCCAGCAGCTTGGGAGGGGTGGAACGTGGCTACACCTTC. This codes for CASSLGGVERGYTF.

The chain couples TRBV15 to TRBJ2-5; the match to TRBD2 covers 10 bases. The CDR3 sequence is 16 residues long. CDR1 is LNHNV, CDR2 YYDKDF, per germline (reference sequence). V dropped 1 base and J dropped 4; count of bases not matched to a gene: 6. This CDR3 is CATSRASSGGLETQYF. In DNA, the CDR3 is TGTGCCACCAGCAGAGCCTCTAGCGGGGGATTAGAGACCCAGTACTTC.

The gene calls are TRBV7-8 and TRBJ2-4; the D is unclear. Trimming shortened V by 4 bases and J by 8 bases, and 12 bases separated the two germline ends. CDR1 and CDR2 from the germline V gene are SGHVS and FQNEAQ. The CDR3 sequence is 13 residues long. DNA of the CDR3: TGTGCCAGCAGCTCGGTGAGCCGAGACATTCAGTACTTC. Its protein is CASSSVSRDIQYF. Together with reference TRBV7-8 and TRBJ2-4, the CDR3 gives the full variable domain: GAGVSQSPRYKVAKRGQDVALRCDPISGHVSLFWYQQALGQGPEFLTYFQNEAQLDKSGLPSDRFFAERPEGSVSTLKIQRTQQEDSAVYLCASSSVSRDIQYFGAGTRLSVL.

J is TRBJ2-3 and V is TRBV13; 8 nucleotides align to TRBD1. V dropped 4 bases and J dropped 5; count of bases not matched to a gene: 11. There are 16 residues in the CDR3. Germline V gives CDR1 PRHDT, CDR2 FYEKMQ (reference sequence). The CDR3 bases are TGTGCCAGCAGCTCCCCGGGACAGGCTGACCGAGATACGCAGTATTTT. As protein: CASSSPGQADRDTQYF.

The J gene is TRBJ2-5, the V gene TRBV2, with D perhaps TRBD2 (6 bases). The DNA end favors TRBJ2-7, so the J call may be wrong. This CDR3 region has 16 residues. Germline lookup yields CDR1 SNHLY and CDR2 FYNNEI. CDR3 coding DNA: TGTGCCAGCAGCGGGGGAAGTGGGCGATCTCCCTACGAGCAGTACTTC. Amino acids: CASSGGSGRSPYEQYF.

J is TRBJ2-7 and V is TRBV28; TRBD1 might be the D (7 bases). Looked up from germline, CDR1 is MDHEN and CDR2 is SYDVKM. Deletions cut 3 bases from V and 3 bases from J, with 15 bases between. CDR3 size: 15 residues. The DNA for the CDR3 is TGTGCCAGCAGTTTGGGGACAGCGGGCGGCTACGAGCAGTACTTC. Protein: CASSLGTAGGYEQYF.

The genes are TRBV2 and TRBJ2-7; D gene uncertain. The CDR3 covers 17 residues. V was shortened by 5 bases and J by 2 bases, with 22 bases between the two germline ends. Germline CDR1 and CDR2: SNHLY and FYNNEI. CDR3 coding DNA: TGTGCCAGCAGTACTCACCAGGTTCTTGGATTACCCTACGAGCAGTACTTC. Protein sequence: CASSTHQVLGLPYEQYF.

The chain couples TRBV30 to TRBJ2-5; D gene uncertain. The tail of the sequence fits TRBJ2-7 better, so the J call may be wrong. The V gene's germline CDR1 is GTSNPN and CDR2 SVGIG (reference sequence). CDR3 length: 11 residues. In nucleotides, the CDR3 is TGTGCCTGGAGTTTCGCCTACGAGCAGTACTTC. It codes for CAWSFAYEQYF.

The rearrangement joins TRBV4-1 to TRBJ1-2; no reliable D call. From germline, CDR1 is MGHRA and CDR2 YSYEKL. This CDR3 is built from 14 residues. Trimming took 2 bases from V and 4 from J, leaving 11 bases between them. Written as DNA, the CDR3 is TGCGCCAGCAGCCAAAGCAGGTACCTCTATGGCTACACCTTC. Its translation: CASSQSRYLYGYTF.

V is TRBV14 and J is TRBJ1-4; D is unresolved. The V gene lost 4 bases and the J gene lost 0 bases, with 9 bases spanning the gap. This CDR3 is built from 15 residues. From germline, CDR1 is SGHDN and CDR2 FVKESK. The CDR3 spells CASSPPGTTNEKLFF. As DNA, the CDR3 is TGTGCCAGCAGCCCCCCAGGAACAACTAATGAAAAACTGTTTTTT.

This chain links TRBV7-8 with TRBJ2-7; D is possibly TRBD2 (6 bases). V was shortened by 4 bases and J by 2 bases, with 9 bases between the two germline ends. Germline CDR1 is SGHVS and CDR2 is FQNEAQ. CDR3 length equals 13 residues. The CDR3 is CASSSREAYEQYF. The CDR3, as DNA: TGTGCCAGCAGCTCAAGGGAGGCCTACGAGCAGTACTTC.

This chain joins TRBV27 and TRBJ1-2, with 7 nucleotides matching TRBD1. Germline CDR1 reads MNHEY; CDR2 reads SMNVEV (reference sequence). CDR3 length: 17 amino acids. V shed 5 bases, J shed 4 bases, and the junction held 16 bases outside the gene matches. CDR3 region: CASSPYRGQSIPYGYTF. The DNA of the CDR3 is TGTGCCAGCAGTCCCTACCGGGGACAGTCGATCCCCTATGGCTACACCTTC.

The V call is TRBV20-1, the J call TRBJ2-7; no clear D. This CDR3 is built from 11 residues. Trimming took 3 bases from V and 6 from J, leaving 9 bases between them. Germline-derived CDR1 and CDR2 are DFQATT and SNEGSKA (reference sequence). In DNA form, the CDR3 reads TGCAGTGCTAGGAAAGCTGGCGAGCAGTACTTC. This gives the protein CSARKAGEQYF.

J is TRBJ1-1 and V is TRBV6-6, with D maybe TRBD1 (5 bases). Between the trimmed V and J ends, which lost 7 bases and 5 bases, there was a span of 17 bases. The CDR3 covers 14 residues. Germline V CDR1 and CDR2: MNHNY, SVGAGI (reference sequence). CDR3 in amino acids: CASIPGTRGTEAFF. DNA for the CDR3: TGTGCCAGCATCCCTGGTACGCGGGGGACTGAAGCTTTCTTT.

The chain recombines TRBV6-5 with TRBJ1-2, with 8 bases that match TRBD1. The CDR3 has 15 amino acids. Germline CDR1 reads MNHEY; CDR2 reads SVGAGI. The V gene end was trimmed by 4 bases and the J gene end by 7 bases; junction bases not matched to a gene: 11. The CDR3 DNA is TGTGCCAGCAGTTCCAGGACAGGGATTTTACGTGGCTACACCTTC. This gives the protein CASSSRTGILRGYTF.

The V and J genes are TRBV20-1 and TRBJ1-1, with D tentatively TRBD1 (5 bases). Germline CDR1 and CDR2: DFQATT and SNEGSKA (reference sequence). This CDR3 is built from 11 residues. V lost 1 base and J 10 bases, leaving 10 bases between the germline ends. CDR3 in amino acids: CSARGGEGAFF. The CDR3 DNA is TGCAGTGCTAGAGGGGGGGAAGGAGCTTTCTTT.

The chain is built from TRBV5-4 and TRBJ1-1; tentative D call: TRBD1 (5 bases). The ends were cut back, 4 bases at V and 5 bases at J, with 15 bases in the middle. CDR3 length: 14 amino acids. Germline V CDR1 and CDR2: SGHNT, YYREEE (reference sequence). The CDR3 DNA is TGTGCCAGCAGCGCCGAACAGGTATGGACTGAAGCTTTCTTT. Translating gives CASSAEQVWTEAFF.